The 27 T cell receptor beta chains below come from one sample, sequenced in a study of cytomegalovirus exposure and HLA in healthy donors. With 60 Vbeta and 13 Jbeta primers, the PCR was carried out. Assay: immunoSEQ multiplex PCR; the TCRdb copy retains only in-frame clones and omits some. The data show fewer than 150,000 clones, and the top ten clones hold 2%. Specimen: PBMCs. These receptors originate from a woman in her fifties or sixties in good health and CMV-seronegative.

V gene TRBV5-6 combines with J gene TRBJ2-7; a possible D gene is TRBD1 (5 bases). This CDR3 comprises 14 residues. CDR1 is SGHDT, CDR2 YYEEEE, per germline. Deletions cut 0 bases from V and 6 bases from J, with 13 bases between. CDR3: CASSLGGQGSEQYF. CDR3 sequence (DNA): TGTGCCAGCAGCTTGGGAGGCCAGGGATCCGAGCAGTACTTC.

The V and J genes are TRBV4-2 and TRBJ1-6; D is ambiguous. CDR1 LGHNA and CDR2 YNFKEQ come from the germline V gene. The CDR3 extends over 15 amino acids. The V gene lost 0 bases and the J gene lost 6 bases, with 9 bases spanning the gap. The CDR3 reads CASSQEAQLNSPLHF. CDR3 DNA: TGTGCCAGCAGCCAAGAGGCACAGCTTAATTCACCCCTCCACTTT.

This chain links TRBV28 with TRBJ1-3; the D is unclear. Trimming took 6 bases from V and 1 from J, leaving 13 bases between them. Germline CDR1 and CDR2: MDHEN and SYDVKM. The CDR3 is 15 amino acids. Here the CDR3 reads CASRLPVGSGNTIYF. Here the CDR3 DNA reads TGTGCCAGCAGACTTCCCGTCGGGTCTGGAAACACCATATATTTT.

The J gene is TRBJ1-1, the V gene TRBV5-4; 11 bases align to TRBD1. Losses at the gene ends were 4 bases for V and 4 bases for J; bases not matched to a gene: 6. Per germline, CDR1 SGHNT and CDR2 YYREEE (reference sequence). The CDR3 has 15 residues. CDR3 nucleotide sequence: TGTGCCAGCAGCAACCCCGGGACAGGGGGCACTGAAGCTTTCTTT. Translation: CASSNPGTGGTEAFF. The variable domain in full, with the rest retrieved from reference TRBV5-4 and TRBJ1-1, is ETGVTQSPTHLIKTRGQQVTLRCSSQSGHNTVSWYQQALGQGPQFIFQYYREEENGRGNFPPRFSGLQFPNYSSELNVNALELDDSALYLCASSNPGTGGTEAFFGQGTRLTVV.

CDR3 sequence: CASSDSGARGTQYF. The CDR3 DNA follows: TGTGCCAGCAGTGATTCTGGCGCCCGGGGGACCCAGTACTTC. The V call is TRBV2, the J call TRBJ2-5; maybe TRBD2 (5 bases). This CDR3 region has 14 residues. Germline V gene lookup returns CDR1 SNHLY and CDR2 FYNNEI. The V gene lost 3 bases and the J gene lost 7 bases, with 15 bases spanning the gap.

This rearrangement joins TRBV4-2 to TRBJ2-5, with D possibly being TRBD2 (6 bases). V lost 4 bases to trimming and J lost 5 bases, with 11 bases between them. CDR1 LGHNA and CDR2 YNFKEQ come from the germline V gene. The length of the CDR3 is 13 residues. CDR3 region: CASSPGDQETQYF. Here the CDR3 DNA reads TGTGCCAGCAGCCCGGGAGATCAGGAGACCCAGTACTTC.

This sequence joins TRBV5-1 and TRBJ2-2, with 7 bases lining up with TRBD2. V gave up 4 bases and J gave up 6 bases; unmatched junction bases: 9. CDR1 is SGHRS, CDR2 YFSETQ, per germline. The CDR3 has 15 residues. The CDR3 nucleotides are TGCGCCAGCAGCCAGTGGGCGAGCGGGGCCGGGGAGCTGTTTTTT. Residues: CASSQWASGAGELFF.

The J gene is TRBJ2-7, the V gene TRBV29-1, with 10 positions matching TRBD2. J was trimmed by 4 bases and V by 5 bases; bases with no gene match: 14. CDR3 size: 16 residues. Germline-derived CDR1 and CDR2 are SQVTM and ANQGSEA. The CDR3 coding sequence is TGCAGCGTTAAACCTCAGGTTGGGACTAGCGATTACGAGCAGTACTTC. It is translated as CSVKPQVGTSDYEQYF.

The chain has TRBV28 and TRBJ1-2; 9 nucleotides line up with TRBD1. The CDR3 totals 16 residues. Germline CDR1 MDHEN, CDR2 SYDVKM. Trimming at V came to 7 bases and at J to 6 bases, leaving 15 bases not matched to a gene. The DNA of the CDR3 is TGTGCCAGCATTACCAAACCCGGGACAGGGCTTAATGGCTACACCTTC. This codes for CASITKPGTGLNGYTF.

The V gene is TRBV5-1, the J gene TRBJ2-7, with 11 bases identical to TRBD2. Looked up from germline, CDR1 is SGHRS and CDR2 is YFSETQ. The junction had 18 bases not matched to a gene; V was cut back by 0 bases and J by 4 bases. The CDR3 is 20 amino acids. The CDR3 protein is CASSLEGAELGSGGEYEQYF. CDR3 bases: TGCGCCAGCAGCTTGGAAGGGGCCGAATTGGGTAGCGGGGGGGAATACGAGCAGTACTTC. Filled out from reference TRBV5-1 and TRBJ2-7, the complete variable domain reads KAGVTQTPRYLIKTRGQQVTLSCSPISGHRSVSWYQQTPGQGLQFLFEYFSETQRNKGNFPGRFSGRQFSNSRSEMNVSTLELGDSALYLCASSLEGAELGSGGEYEQYFGPGTRLTVT.

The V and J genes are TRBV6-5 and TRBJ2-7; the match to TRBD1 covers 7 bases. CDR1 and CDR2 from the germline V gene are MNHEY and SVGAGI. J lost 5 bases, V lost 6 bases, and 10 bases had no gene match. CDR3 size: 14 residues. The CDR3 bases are TGTGCCAGCAGAAAACACAGGGGCTTGGACGAGCAGTACTTC. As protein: CASRKHRGLDEQYF.

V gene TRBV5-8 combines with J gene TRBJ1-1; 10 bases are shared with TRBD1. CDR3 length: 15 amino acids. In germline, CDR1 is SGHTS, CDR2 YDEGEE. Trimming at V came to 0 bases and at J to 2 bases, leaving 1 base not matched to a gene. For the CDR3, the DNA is TGTGCCAGCAGCTTGGGGGACAGGGGAAACACTGAAGCTTTCTTT. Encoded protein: CASSLGDRGNTEAFF. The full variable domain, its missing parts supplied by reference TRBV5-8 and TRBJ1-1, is EAGVTQSPTHLIKTRGQQATLRCSPISGHTSVYWYQQALGLGLQFLLWYDEGEERNRGNFPPRFSGRQFPNYSSELNVNALELEDSALYLCASSLGDRGNTEAFFGQGTRLTVV.

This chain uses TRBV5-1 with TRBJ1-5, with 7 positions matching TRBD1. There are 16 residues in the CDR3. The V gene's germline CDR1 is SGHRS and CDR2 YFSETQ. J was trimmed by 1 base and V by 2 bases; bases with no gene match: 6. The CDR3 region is CASSFSTGESNQPQHF. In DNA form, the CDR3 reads TGCGCCAGCAGCTTCAGTACAGGGGAGAGCAATCAGCCCCAGCATTTT.

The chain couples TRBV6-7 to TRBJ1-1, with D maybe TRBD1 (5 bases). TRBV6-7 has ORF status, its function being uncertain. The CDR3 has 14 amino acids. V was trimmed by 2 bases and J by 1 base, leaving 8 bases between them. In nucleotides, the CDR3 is TGTGCCAGCAGTTACGGGGCAGAGAACACTGAAGCTTTCTTT. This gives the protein CASSYGAENTEAFF.

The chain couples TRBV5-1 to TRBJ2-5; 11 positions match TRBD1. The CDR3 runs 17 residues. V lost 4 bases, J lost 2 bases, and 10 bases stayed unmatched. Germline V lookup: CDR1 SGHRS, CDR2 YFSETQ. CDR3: CASSLNAGTGGQETQYF. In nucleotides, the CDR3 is TGCGCCAGCAGCCTTAATGCCGGGACAGGGGGACAAGAGACCCAGTACTTC. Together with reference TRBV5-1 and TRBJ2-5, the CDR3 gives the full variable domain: KAGVTQTPRYLIKTRGQQVTLSCSPISGHRSVSWYQQTPGQGLQFLFEYFSETQRNKGNFPGRFSGRQFSNSRSEMNVSTLELGDSALYLCASSLNAGTGGQETQYFGPGTRLLVL.

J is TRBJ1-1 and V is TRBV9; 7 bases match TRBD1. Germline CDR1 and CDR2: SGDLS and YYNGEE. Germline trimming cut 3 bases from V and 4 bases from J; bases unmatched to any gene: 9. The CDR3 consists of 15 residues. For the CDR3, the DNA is TGTGCCAGCAGCGGCTTGAGAGGGGACAGCACTGAAGCTTTCTTT. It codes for CASSGLRGDSTEAFF.

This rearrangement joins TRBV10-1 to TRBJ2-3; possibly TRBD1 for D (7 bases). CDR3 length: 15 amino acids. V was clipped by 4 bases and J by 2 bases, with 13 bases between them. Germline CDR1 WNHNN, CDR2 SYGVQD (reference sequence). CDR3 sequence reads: CASSAAGGFTDTQYF. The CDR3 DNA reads TGCGCCAGCAGTGCCGCAGGGGGGTTCACAGATACGCAGTATTTT.

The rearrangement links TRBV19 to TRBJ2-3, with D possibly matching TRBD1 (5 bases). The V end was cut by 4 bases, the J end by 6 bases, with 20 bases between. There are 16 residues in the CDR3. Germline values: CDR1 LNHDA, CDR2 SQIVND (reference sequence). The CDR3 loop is CASSTGWRTPWDTQYF. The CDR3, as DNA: TGTGCCAGTAGTACAGGGTGGCGTACCCCCTGGGATACGCAGTATTTT.

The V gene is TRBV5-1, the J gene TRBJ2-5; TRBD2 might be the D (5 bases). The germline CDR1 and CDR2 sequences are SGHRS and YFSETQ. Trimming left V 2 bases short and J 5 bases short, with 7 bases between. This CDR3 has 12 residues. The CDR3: CASSFLAETQYF. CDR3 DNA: TGCGCCAGCAGCTTCCTAGCTGAGACCCAGTACTTC.

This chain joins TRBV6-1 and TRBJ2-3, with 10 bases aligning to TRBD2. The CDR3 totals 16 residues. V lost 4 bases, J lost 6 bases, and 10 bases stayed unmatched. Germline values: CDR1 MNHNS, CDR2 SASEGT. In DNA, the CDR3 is TGTGCCAGCAGTGGGTGGGCTAGCGGGGGCGGCGATACGCAGTATTTT. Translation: CASSGWASGGGDTQYF.

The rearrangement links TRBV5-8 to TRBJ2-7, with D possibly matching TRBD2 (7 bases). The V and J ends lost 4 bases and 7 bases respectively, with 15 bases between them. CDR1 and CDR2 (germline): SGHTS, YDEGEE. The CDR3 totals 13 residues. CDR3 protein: CASSGRGEREQYF. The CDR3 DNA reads TGTGCCAGCAGCGGGAGGGGGGAAAGGGAGCAGTACTTC.

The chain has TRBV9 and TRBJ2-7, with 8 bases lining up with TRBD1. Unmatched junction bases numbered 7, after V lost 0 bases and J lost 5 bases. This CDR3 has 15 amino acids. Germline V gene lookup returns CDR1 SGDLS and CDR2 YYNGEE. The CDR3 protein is CASSVGTNRGDEQYF. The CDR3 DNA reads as TGTGCCAGCAGCGTAGGAACGAACAGGGGGGACGAGCAGTACTTC. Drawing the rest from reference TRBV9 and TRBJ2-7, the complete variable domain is DSGVTQTPKHLITATGQRVTLRCSPRSGDLSVYWYQQSLDQGLQFLIQYYNGEERAKGNILERFSAQQFPDLHSELNLSSLELGDSALYFCASSVGTNRGDEQYFGPGTRLTVT.

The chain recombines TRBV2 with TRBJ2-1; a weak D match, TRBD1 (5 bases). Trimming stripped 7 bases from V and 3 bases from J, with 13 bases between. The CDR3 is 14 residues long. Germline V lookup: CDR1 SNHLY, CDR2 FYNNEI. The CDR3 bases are TGTGCCAGCAAGGGGCAGGGAAACTACAATGAGCAGTTCTTC. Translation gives CASKGQGNYNEQFF.

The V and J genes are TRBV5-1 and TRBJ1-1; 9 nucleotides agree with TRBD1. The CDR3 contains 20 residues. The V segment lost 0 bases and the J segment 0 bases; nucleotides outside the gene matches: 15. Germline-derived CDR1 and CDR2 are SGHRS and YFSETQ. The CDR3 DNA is TGCGCCAGCAGCTTGGGTAGCTACAGGGGGCTTTCGAGTGTGAACACTGAAGCTTTCTTT. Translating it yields CASSLGSYRGLSSVNTEAFF.

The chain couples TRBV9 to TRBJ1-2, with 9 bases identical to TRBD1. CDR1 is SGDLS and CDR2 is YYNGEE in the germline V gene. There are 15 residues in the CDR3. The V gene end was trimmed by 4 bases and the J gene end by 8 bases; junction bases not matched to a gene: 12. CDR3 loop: CASSFLPGQGNGYTF. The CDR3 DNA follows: TGTGCCAGCAGCTTTCTCCCGGGACAGGGTAACGGCTACACCTTC.

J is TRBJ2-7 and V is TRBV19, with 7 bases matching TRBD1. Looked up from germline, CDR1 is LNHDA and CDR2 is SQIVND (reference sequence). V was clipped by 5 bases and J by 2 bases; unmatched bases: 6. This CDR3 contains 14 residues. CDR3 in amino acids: CASSSAGGAYEQYF. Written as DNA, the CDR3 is TGTGCCAGTAGTTCCGCAGGGGGAGCCTACGAGCAGTACTTC. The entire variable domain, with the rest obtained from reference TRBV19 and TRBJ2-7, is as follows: DGGITQSPKYLFRKEGQNVTLSCEQNLNHDAMYWYRQDPGQGLRLIYYSQIVNDFQKGDIAEGYSVSREKKESFPLTVTSAQKNPTAFYLCASSSAGGAYEQYFGPGTRLTVT.

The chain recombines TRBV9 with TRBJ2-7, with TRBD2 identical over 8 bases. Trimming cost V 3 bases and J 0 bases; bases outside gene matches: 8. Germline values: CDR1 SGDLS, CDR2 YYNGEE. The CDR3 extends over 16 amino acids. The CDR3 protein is CASSAPGGANSYEQYF. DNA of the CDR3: TGTGCCAGCAGCGCCCCGGGAGGGGCGAACTCCTACGAGCAGTACTTC.